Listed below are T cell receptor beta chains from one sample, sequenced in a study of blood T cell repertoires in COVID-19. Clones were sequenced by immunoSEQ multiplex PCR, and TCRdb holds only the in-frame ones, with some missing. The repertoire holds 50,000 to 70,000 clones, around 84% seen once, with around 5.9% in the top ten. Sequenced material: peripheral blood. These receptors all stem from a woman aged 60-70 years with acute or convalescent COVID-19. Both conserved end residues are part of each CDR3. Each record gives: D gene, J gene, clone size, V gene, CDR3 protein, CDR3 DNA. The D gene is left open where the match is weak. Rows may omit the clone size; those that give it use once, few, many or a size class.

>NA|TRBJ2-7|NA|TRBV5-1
CASSPPGRHGYEQYF
TGCGCCAGCAGCCCCCCGGGTAGGCATGGATACGAGCAGTACTTC
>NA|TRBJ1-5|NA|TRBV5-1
CASSLSGSSNQPQHF
TGCGCCAGCAGCTTGAGCGGAAGTAGCAATCAGCCCCAGCATTTT
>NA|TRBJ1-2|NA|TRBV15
CATSRLGSPQDFYGYTF
TGTGCCACCAGCCGACTGGGGAGTCCCCAGGATTTCTATGGCTACACCTTC
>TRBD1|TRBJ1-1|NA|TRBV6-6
CASSQLDRGKAEAFF
TGTGCCAGCAGTCAACTTGACAGGGGAAAGGCTGAAGCTTTCTTT
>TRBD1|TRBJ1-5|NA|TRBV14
CASSGTGGNQPQHF
TGTGCCAGCAGCGGGACAGGGGGAAATCAGCCCCAGCATTTT
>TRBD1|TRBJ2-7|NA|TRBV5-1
CASSPSTGGSYEQYF
TGCGCCAGCAGCCCGTCGACAGGGGGCTCCTACGAGCAGTACTTC
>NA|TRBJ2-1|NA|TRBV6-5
CASSRGREQFF
TGTGCCAGCAGCCGAGGTAGGGAGCAGTTCTTC
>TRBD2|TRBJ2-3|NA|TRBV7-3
CASSLKPRTSGGTDTQYF
TGTGCCAGCAGCTTAAAACCCCGCACTAGCGGGGGTACAGATACGCAGTATTTT
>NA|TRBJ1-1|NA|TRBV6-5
CATRQLNEAFF
TGTGCCACCCGACAGCTCAACGAAGCTTTCTTT
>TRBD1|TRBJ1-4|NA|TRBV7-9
CASSETGGGEKLFF
TGTGCCAGCAGCGAAACAGGGGGCGGTGAAAAACTGTTTTTT
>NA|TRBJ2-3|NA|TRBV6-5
CASSYILAGTDTQYF
TGTGCCAGCAGTTACATTCTCGCGGGCACAGATACGCAGTATTTT
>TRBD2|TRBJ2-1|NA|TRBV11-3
CASSLGSRGGRDEQFF
TGTGCCAGCAGCTTAGGCTCGCGGGGGGGCCGGGATGAGCAGTTCTTC
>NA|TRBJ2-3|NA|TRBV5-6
CASSRTASTDTQYF
TGTGCCAGCAGCCGGACAGCTAGCACAGATACGCAGTATTTT
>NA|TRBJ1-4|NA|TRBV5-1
CASSLGGVVTGEKLFF
TGCGCCAGCAGCTTGGGCGGTGTGGTTACGGGTGAAAAACTGTTTTTT
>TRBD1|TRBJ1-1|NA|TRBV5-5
CASSLVIQGAGSTEAFF
TGTGCCAGCAGCTTGGTAATTCAGGGGGCGGGGAGCACTGAAGCTTTCTTT
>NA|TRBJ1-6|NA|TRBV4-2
CASSQGQEGIPYNSPLHF
TGTGCCAGCAGCCAGGGACAAGAAGGGATTCCCTATAATTCACCCCTCCACTTT
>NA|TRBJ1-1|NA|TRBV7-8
CASSPREGNTEAFF
TGTGCCAGCAGCCCACGGGAGGGGAACACTGAAGCTTTCTTT
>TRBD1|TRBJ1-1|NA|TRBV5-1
CASSKQGGSATEAFF
TGCGCCAGCAGCAAACAGGGGGGTTCCGCCACTGAAGCTTTCTTT
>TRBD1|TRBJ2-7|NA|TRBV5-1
CASSPGTGSPEQYF
TGCGCCAGCAGCCCCGGGACAGGGTCACCCGAGCAGTACTTC
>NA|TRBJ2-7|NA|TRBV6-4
CASSRGGWGNEQYF
TGTGCCAGCAGCCGCGGGGGCTGGGGGAACGAGCAGTACTTC
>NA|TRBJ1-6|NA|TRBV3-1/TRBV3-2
CASSSRGPLHF
TGTGCCAGCAGCTCCCGCGGACCCCTCCACTTT
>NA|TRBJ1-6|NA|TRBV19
CASSLETGLGPSPLHF
TGTGCCAGTAGTTTAGAGACAGGACTAGGGCCTTCACCCCTCCACTTT
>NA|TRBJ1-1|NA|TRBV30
CAWSLGDTEAFF
TGTGCCTGGAGTCTAGGGGACACTGAAGCTTTCTTT
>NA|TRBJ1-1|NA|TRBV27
CASSPDEGDTEAFF
TGTGCCAGCAGCCCTGACGAGGGAGACACTGAAGCTTTCTTT
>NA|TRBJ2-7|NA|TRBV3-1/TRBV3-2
CASSPRVYEQYF
TGTGCCAGCAGCCCCCGGGTATACGAGCAGTACTTC
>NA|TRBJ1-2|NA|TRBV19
CASSIEGRATGYTF
TGTGCCAGTAGTATAGAGGGCAGGGCAACTGGCTACACCTTC
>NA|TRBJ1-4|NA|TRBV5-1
CASSLAWGSLATNEKLFF
TGCGCCAGCAGCTTGGCCTGGGGCAGCCTTGCAACTAATGAAAAACTGTTTTTT
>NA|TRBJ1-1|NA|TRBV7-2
CASSLSGLGAEAFF
TGTGCCAGCAGCCTCTCCGGCCTAGGGGCCGAAGCTTTCTTT
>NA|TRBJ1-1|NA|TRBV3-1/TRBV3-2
CASSQEIAAGTEAFF
TGTGCCAGCAGCCAAGAAATTGCCGCGGGCACTGAAGCTTTCTTT
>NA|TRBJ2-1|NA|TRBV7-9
CASSLGPGLGNNEQFF
TGTGCCAGCAGCTTAGGGCCGGGACTGGGGAACAATGAGCAGTTCTTC
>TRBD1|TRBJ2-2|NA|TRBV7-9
CASSSRTGQDTGELFF
TGTGCCAGCAGCTCCCGGACAGGGCAGGACACCGGGGAGCTGTTTTTT
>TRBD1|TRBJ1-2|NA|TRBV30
CAWSAQGASGYTF
TGTGCCTGGAGTGCACAGGGGGCAAGTGGCTACACCTTC
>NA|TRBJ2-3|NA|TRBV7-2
CASSSNLASQRSGYTQYF
TGTGCCAGCAGCTCAAATCTAGCTAGTCAAAGATCTGGTTATACGCAGTATTTT
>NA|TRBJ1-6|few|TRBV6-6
CASSYGQPNNSPLHF
TGTGCCAGCAGTTATGGACAGCCAAATAATTCACCCCTCCACTTT
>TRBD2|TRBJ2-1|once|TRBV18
CASSPPSGGVYNEQFF
TGTGCCAGCTCACCACCCAGCGGGGGGGTATACAATGAGCAGTTCTTC
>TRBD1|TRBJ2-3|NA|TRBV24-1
CATSDAPGQGPSDTQYF
TGTGCCACCAGTGACGCCCCGGGACAGGGGCCCTCAGATACGCAGTATTTT
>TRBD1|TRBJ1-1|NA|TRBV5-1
CASSPTGVTEAFF
TGCGCCAGCAGCCCTACAGGGGTCACTGAAGCTTTCTTT
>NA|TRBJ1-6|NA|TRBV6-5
CASRRPPTGGSPLHF
TGTGCCAGCAGACGACCCCCGACCGGGGGTTCACCCCTCCACTTT
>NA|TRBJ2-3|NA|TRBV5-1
CASSLDTGTDTQYF
TGCGCCAGCAGCTTGGATACGGGCACAGATACGCAGTATTTT
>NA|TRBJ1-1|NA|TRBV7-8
CASSLVRGNTEAFF
TGTGCCAGCAGCTTAGTAAGGGGAAACACTGAAGCTTTCTTT